The clone carrying this TCR beta chain came up a few times. This sample is drawn from a study of identical twins. The trim removed 6 bases at V and 7 bases at J, leaving 5 bases unmatched. The CDR3 is 13 residues long. Germline V gene data show CDR1 as MNHNS and CDR2 as SASEGT. TCRdb analysed the 5' RACE reads with MiXCR anew, one entry per CDR3 protein. The sample holds roughly 710,000 distinct CDR3 sequences; 6% to 6.5% are singletons and the top ten take 1.5% to 2%. Input material: naive T cells sorted from blood. This TCR came from a man younger than 35 in good health. The chain has TRBV6-1 and TRBJ1-5; 8 nucleotides agree with TRBD1. CDR3 coding DNA: TGTGCCAGCAGGACAGGGGTCGGCCAGCCCCAGCATTTT. As protein: CASRTGVGQPQHF.